One sample yielded the 3 T cell receptor beta chains listed below, sequenced in a study of OX40 agonist ivuxolimab in advanced cancers. The method was immunoSEQ multiplex PCR; TCRdb's version includes in-frame clones alone and lacks a portion of them. The sample has more than 80,000 clones; approximately 94% are singletons. The specimen was CD4+ or CD8+ T cells sorted from blood, collected in a trial of the OX40 agonist ivuxolimab. The receptors come from an adult with an advanced solid tumor such as melanoma, head and neck, liver or kidney cancer.

This chain links TRBV9 with TRBJ2-3; 9 positions match TRBD2. The trim removed 4 bases at V and 3 bases at J, leaving 9 bases unmatched. The germline V gene encodes CDR1 SGDLS and CDR2 YYNGEE. The CDR3 covers 16 residues. CDR3 coding DNA: TGTGCCAGCAGCCCTTATCTAGCGGGGAGAACAGATACGCAGTATTTT. Protein: CASSPYLAGRTDTQYF.

This clone has a single count. The V call is TRBV10-2, the J call TRBJ1-2; D possibly corresponds to TRBD1 (6 bases). The CDR3 totals 13 residues. Germline V gene lookup returns CDR1 WSHSY and CDR2 SAAADI. V was clipped by 2 bases and J by 2 bases, with 6 bases between them. The CDR3 nucleotides are TGCGCCAGCAGTGAGACAGGGAACTATGGCTACACCTTC. Translated: CASSETGNYGYTF.

The chain employs TRBV9 and TRBJ1-4; 7 positions match TRBD1. This CDR3 has 16 amino acids. Unmatched junction bases numbered 6, after V lost 4 bases and J lost 0 bases. Germline lookup yields CDR1 SGDLS and CDR2 YYNGEE. The CDR3 spells CASSLAGGSTNEKLFF. CDR3 bases: TGTGCCAGCAGCCTTGCAGGGGGATCAACTAATGAAAAACTGTTTTTT.